Below, 30 T cell receptor beta chains from the same sample are listed, as sequenced in a study of blood T cells in healthy people across ages. Using a J-beta primer mix together with a sample-barcoded 5' primer, a second PCR was run for roughly 7 to 12 cycles. MiXCR, applied by TCRdb to the 5' RACE reads, yields one record per CDR3 protein. The data show over 600,000 distinct CDR3 sequences, with approximately 60% seen just once and about a quarter held by the top ten. The specimen was blood. These receptors came from a man aged 35-49 years in good health.

The genes are TRBV7-8 and TRBJ2-3; tentatively, D is TRBD1 (6 bases). Trimming pared 4 bases from V and 1 base from J, leaving 12 bases between. Germline lookup yields CDR1 SGHVS and CDR2 FQNEAQ. The CDR3 loop spans 15 amino acids. This chain's CDR3 is CASSYRTVGTDTQYF. Here the CDR3 DNA reads TGTGCCAGCAGCTACCGGACAGTCGGCACAGATACGCAGTATTTT.

The rearrangement uses TRBV6-1 and TRBJ2-1, with TRBD2 matching 9 bases. The germline CDR1 and CDR2 sequences are MNHNS and SASEGT. This CDR3 contains 14 residues. Trimming removed 7 bases from V and 9 bases from J; junction bases left unmatched: 10. For the CDR3, the DNA is TGTGCCAGCAAAGAAGCGGGAGGATTCAGTGAGCAGTTCTTC. This encodes CASKEAGGFSEQFF.

The chain carries TRBV14 and TRBJ2-5; D unresolved. There are 15 residues in the CDR3. Germline V gene sequence: CDR1 SGHDN, CDR2 FVKESK. Trimming took off 3 bases at V and 7 bases at J, with 18 bases between the two ends. The CDR3 sequence is CASSHYDWVTRTQYF. The CDR3 DNA is TGTGCCAGCAGCCATTACGATTGGGTCACGCGGACCCAGTACTTC.

J is TRBJ1-1 and V is TRBV10-3; D not certain. CDR3 length: 14 residues. With 0 bases removed from V and 2 bases from J, the gap between germline ends came to 7 bases. The germline V gene has CDR1 ENHRY and CDR2 SYGVKD. DNA for the CDR3: TGTGCCATCAGTGAGTCGCATAGTAACACTGAAGCTTTCTTT. Translating it yields CAISESHSNTEAFF.

This chain joins TRBV20-1 and TRBJ2-1; possibly TRBD1 for D (6 bases). V lost 3 bases to trimming and J lost 3 bases, with 9 bases between them. This CDR3 is built from 13 residues. Germline-derived CDR1 and CDR2 are DFQATT and SNEGSKA (reference sequence). CDR3 DNA sequence: TGCAGTGCTAGTCAGGACAGCTACAATGAGCAGTTCTTC. It is translated as CSASQDSYNEQFF.

A word on this clonotype: One end of the junction does not line up with germline, which may come from a read error. This chain joins TRBV7-2 and TRBJ2-5; D uncertain. Germline CDR1 reads SGHTA; CDR2 reads FQGNSA. This CDR3 contains 14 residues. This CDR3 reads CAGSADRLQETQYF. The CDR3 DNA follows: TGTGCCGGCAGCGCGGATAGGCTCCAAGAGACCCAGTACTTC.

J is TRBJ2-5 and V is TRBV10-3, with no clear D. The CDR3 covers 13 residues. V was shortened by 2 bases and J by 4 bases, with 8 bases between the two germline ends. The germline gives CDR1 ENHRY, CDR2 SYGVKD. The CDR3 DNA reads as TGTGCCATCAGTGAGGCAAGGCCAGAGACCCAGTACTTC. Its protein is CAISEARPETQYF.

The genes are TRBV7-3 and TRBJ2-1; TRBD2 matches at 7 bases. V was pared by 1 base and J by 9 bases, with 9 bases of the junction left unmatched. The CDR3 loop spans 15 amino acids. Germline V CDR1 and CDR2: SGHTA, FQGTGA. The CDR3 coding sequence is TGTGCCAGCAGCTTAAGCGGGAGTGTCCGGGGTGAGCAGTTCTTC. Translation gives CASSLSGSVRGEQFF. Full variable domain (missing parts from reference TRBV7-3 and TRBJ2-1): GAGVSQTPSNKVTEKGKYVELRCDPISGHTALYWYRQSLGQGPEFLIYFQGTGAADDSGLPNDRFFAVRPEGSVSTLKIQRTERGDSAVYLCASSLSGSVRGEQFFGPGTRLTVL.

The chain employs TRBV5-1 and TRBJ2-1; 10 bases agree with TRBD2. Germline V gene lookup returns CDR1 SGHRS and CDR2 YFSETQ. The CDR3 extends over 16 amino acids. The V and J ends lost 4 bases and 7 bases, in that order; junction bases with no gene match: 11. CDR3 residues: CASSLDPLAGVNEQFF. The CDR3 DNA reads as TGCGCCAGCAGCCTCGATCCCCTAGCGGGAGTGAATGAGCAGTTCTTC.

The sample holds a few counts of this clonotype. The gene calls are TRBV29-1 and TRBJ2-7; no clear D. CDR1 SQVTM and CDR2 ANQGSEA come from the germline V gene. Trimming took off 6 bases at V and 1 base at J, with 13 bases between the two ends. This CDR3 comprises 13 residues. In nucleotides, the CDR3 is TGCAGCGTATCGGCAGGCACTTCCTACGAGCAGTACTTC. Translation: CSVSAGTSYEQYF.

This clonotype has only one observation. The V call is TRBV5-5, the J call TRBJ2-7, with D perhaps TRBD1 (5 bases). The CDR3 has 16 amino acids. CDR1 and CDR2 from the germline V gene are SGHKS and YYEKEE (reference sequence). The ends were cut back, 5 bases at V and 4 bases at J, with 22 bases in the middle. Here the CDR3 reads CASSSISTVTHYEQYF. In DNA form, the CDR3 reads TGTGCCAGCAGTTCAATTTCGACAGTGACGCATTACGAGCAGTACTTC.

This clonotype has more than one count but fewer than ten. This chain joins TRBV6-5 and TRBJ2-1; 8 bases map to TRBD2. Unmatched junction bases numbered 12, after V lost 2 bases and J lost 6 bases. The CDR3 covers 17 residues. Germline assignment: CDR1 MNHEY and CDR2 SVGAGI. The CDR3, as DNA: TGTGCCAGCAGTTACAGGGGAACTAGCGGAAGGTTCAATGAGCAGTTCTTC. Encoded protein: CASSYRGTSGRFNEQFF.

The rearrangement links TRBV18 to TRBJ2-4; 9 bases match TRBD1. There are 18 residues in the CDR3. Per germline, CDR1 KGHSH and CDR2 LQKENI. Trimming cost V 2 bases and J 2 bases; bases outside gene matches: 10. The chain's CDR3 is CASSPITGTGRTKNIQYF. CDR3 nucleotide sequence: TGTGCCAGCTCACCAATAACCGGGACAGGGCGAACCAAAAACATTCAGTACTTC.

This clonotype turned up a few times. The chain employs TRBV29-1 and TRBJ2-7; tentatively, D is TRBD1 (5 bases). In germline, CDR1 is SQVTM, CDR2 ANQGSEA. Trimming pared 7 bases from V and 4 bases from J, leaving 17 bases between. This CDR3 region has 13 residues. The CDR3: CSAKAPAGYEQYF. CDR3 DNA: TGCAGCGCAAAGGCCCCAGCAGGGTACGAGCAGTACTTC.

In its sample, this clonotype was seen a few times. The CDR3 nucleotides read TGTGCCAGCTCCAGTTTGACAGGGAGTGGCTACACCTTC. It specifies CASSSLTGSGYTF. The V and J genes are TRBV27 and TRBJ1-2, with TRBD1 identical over 7 bases. V trimming: 8 bases; J trimming: 7 bases; junction bases outside the gene matches: 10. Germline V lookup: CDR1 MNHEY, CDR2 SMNVEV (reference sequence). The CDR3 contains 13 residues.

The CDR3 loop is CASSPPRDRNTEAFF. CDR3 DNA: TGTGCCAGCAGCCCTCCCAGGGACAGAAACACTGAAGCTTTCTTT. The V gene is TRBV5-4, the J gene TRBJ1-1; 7 nucleotides agree with TRBD1. Germline-derived CDR1 and CDR2 are SGHNT and YYREEE (reference sequence). CDR3 length: 15 residues. V trimming: 4 bases; J trimming: 2 bases; junction bases outside the gene matches: 8.

CDR3 loop: CASQGGNSPLHF. CDR3 bases: TGTGCCAGCCAGGGAGGGAACTCACCCCTCCACTTT. The V call is TRBV7-9, the J call TRBJ1-6, with TRBD1 as a possible D gene (5 bases). V was trimmed by 8 bases and J by 10 bases, leaving 12 bases between them. The CDR3 consists of 12 residues. Germline assignment: CDR1 SEHNR and CDR2 FQNEAQ (reference sequence).

The J gene is TRBJ2-7, the V gene TRBV27; 12 bases map to TRBD2. The CDR3 totals 15 residues. Per the germline V gene, CDR1 is MNHEY and CDR2 is SMNVEV (reference sequence). The J segment lost 3 bases and the V segment lost 4 bases, leaving 4 bases of the junction unmatched. The CDR3 DNA reads as TGTGCCAGCAGTTCACGACTAGCGGGAGTCTACGAGCAGTACTTC. It codes for CASSSRLAGVYEQYF.

The rearrangement uses TRBV10-3 and TRBJ2-7; D ambiguous. The germline CDR1 and CDR2 sequences are ENHRY and SYGVKD. This CDR3 spans 15 amino acids. Trimming left V 4 bases short and J 3 bases short, with 16 bases between. CDR3 nucleotides: TGTGCCATCAGTGGCCAGGCGACAACAAACTACGAGCAGTACTTC. It translates to CAISGQATTNYEQYF.

The rearrangement uses TRBV4-3 and TRBJ2-6; 9 positions agree with TRBD1. This CDR3 is 17 amino acids long. In germline, CDR1 is LGHNA, CDR2 YSLEER. With 4 bases clipped from V and 0 bases from J, the junction kept 4 bases outside the gene matches. CDR3 sequence (DNA): TGCGCCAGCAGCCGGGACAGGGACTCCTCTGGGGCCAACGTCCTGACTTTC. Protein: CASSRDRDSSGANVLTF.

This chain joins TRBV6-1 and TRBJ2-3; D unresolved. CDR1 MNHNS and CDR2 SASEGT come from the germline V gene. CDR3 length equals 14 residues. Trimming removed 8 bases at V and 0 bases at J, with 12 bases between. Written as DNA, the CDR3 is TGTGCCAGCCAGATCAGGATTAGCACAGATACGCAGTATTTT. Translated, it gives CASQIRISTDTQYF.

The J gene is TRBJ2-3, the V gene TRBV18; unclear D gene. The CDR3 consists of 15 residues. Per the germline V gene, CDR1 is KGHSH and CDR2 is LQKENI. V dropped 3 bases and J dropped 0 bases, with 10 bases sitting between them. CDR3 nucleotides: TGTGCCAGCTCACCGCCGCGCCCGAGCACAGATACGCAGTATTTT. Translating it yields CASSPPRPSTDTQYF.

The rearrangement uses TRBV7-2 and TRBJ2-5; D unclear. Trimming removed 3 bases at V and 11 bases at J, with 13 bases between. Germline V CDR1 and CDR2: SGHTA, FQGNSA. The CDR3 totals 12 residues. The CDR3 nucleotides are TGTGCCAGCAGCTTGAGTCAGAATGAGCAGTACTTC. Translated: CASSLSQNEQYF.

This sequence joins TRBV6-7 and TRBJ2-3; D unclear. TRBV6-7 is labeled an ORF, and its function is uncertain. Trimming took 6 bases from V and 1 from J, leaving 20 bases between them. The CDR3 contains 17 residues. The CDR3 region is CASSPRPRRVGTDTQYF. The CDR3 nucleotides are TGTGCCAGCAGCCCTAGACCCCGCCGGGTAGGCACAGATACGCAGTATTTT.

This clonotype was counted between two and nine times. The V and J genes are TRBV20-1 and TRBJ2-1; D is possibly TRBD2 (6 bases). There are 11 residues in the CDR3. In germline, CDR1 is DFQATT, CDR2 SNEGSKA (reference sequence). Trimming took 5 bases from V and 7 from J, leaving 9 bases between them. CDR3 coding DNA: TGCAGTGCTGTAGGGAGGAATGAGCAGTTCTTC. Amino acid sequence: CSAVGRNEQFF.

The chain links TRBV20-1 to TRBJ1-2; possible D gene TRBD1, 5 bases. This CDR3 contains 12 residues. CDR1 and CDR2 from the germline V gene are DFQATT and SNEGSKA (reference sequence). The DNA for the CDR3 is TGCGGGGGGGTTCGGGGAATCAATGGCTACACCTTC. This gives the protein CGGVRGINGYTF.

V gene TRBV29-1 combines with J gene TRBJ2-1; D unresolved. CDR1 and CDR2 (germline): SQVTM, ANQGSEA. The V gene lost 6 bases and the J gene lost 0 bases, with 15 bases spanning the gap. The CDR3 runs 15 residues. For the CDR3, the DNA is TGCAGCGTCGACTCCCAGCGTAGCTCCTACAATGAGCAGTTCTTC. This encodes CSVDSQRSSYNEQFF.

This chain's CDR3 is CASSLGAGGPRGGDTQYF. The CDR3 coding sequence is TGTGCCAGCAGCTTAGGAGCGGGAGGGCCCAGGGGCGGAGATACGCAGTATTTT. J is TRBJ2-3 and V is TRBV11-2; 10 nucleotides line up with TRBD2. The germline V gene has CDR1 SGHAT and CDR2 FQNNGV. Unmatched junction bases numbered 12, after V lost 1 base and J lost 5 bases. The length of the CDR3 is 18 residues.

The rearrangement joins TRBV20-1 to TRBJ2-3; D gene ambiguous. There are 14 residues in the CDR3. Germline assignment: CDR1 DFQATT and CDR2 SNEGSKA (reference sequence). The germline V and J ends were trimmed by 6 bases and 2 bases, with 15 bases remaining between them. The chain's CDR3 is CSAKASANTDTQYF. CDR3 DNA sequence: TGCAGTGCCAAAGCGAGCGCCAACACAGATACGCAGTATTTT.

V and J are TRBV20-1 and TRBJ1-6, with 7 bases matching TRBD1. Germline V gene lookup returns CDR1 DFQATT and CDR2 SNEGSKA (reference sequence). Trimming at V came to 4 bases and at J to 10 bases, leaving 4 bases not matched to a gene. CDR3 length: 12 residues. The CDR3 DNA reads as TGCAGTGCTAATATACAGGGGTCACCCCTCCACTTT. Its protein is CSANIQGSPLHF.